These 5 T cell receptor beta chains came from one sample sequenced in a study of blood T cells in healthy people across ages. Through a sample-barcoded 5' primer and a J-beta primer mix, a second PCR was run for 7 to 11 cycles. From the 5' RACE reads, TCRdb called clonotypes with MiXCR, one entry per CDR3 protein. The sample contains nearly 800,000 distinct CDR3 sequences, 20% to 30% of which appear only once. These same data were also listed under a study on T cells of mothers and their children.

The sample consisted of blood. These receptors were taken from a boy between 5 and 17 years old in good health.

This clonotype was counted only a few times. CDR3 nucleotides: TGTGCCAGCAGTGAATCGACGGGGAACACCGGGGAGCTGTTTTTT. As protein: CASSESTGNTGELFF. This chain connects TRBV6-1 to TRBJ2-2; unclear D gene. CDR3 length: 15 amino acids. Germline assignment: CDR1 MNHNS and CDR2 SASEGT. V shed 2 bases and J shed 1 base, with 8 bases lying between them.

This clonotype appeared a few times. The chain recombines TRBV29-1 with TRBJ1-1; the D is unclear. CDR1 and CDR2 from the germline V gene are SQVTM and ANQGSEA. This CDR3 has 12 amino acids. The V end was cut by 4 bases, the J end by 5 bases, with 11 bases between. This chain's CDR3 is CSVAFSGTEAFF. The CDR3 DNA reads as TGCAGCGTTGCGTTTAGTGGGACTGAAGCTTTCTTT.

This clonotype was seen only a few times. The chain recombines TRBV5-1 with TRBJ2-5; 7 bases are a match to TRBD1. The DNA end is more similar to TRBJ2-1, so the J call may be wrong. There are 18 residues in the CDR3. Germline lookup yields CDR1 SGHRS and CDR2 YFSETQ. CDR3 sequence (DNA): TGCGCCAGCAGCTTGAACGCCGATGGGACAGCGAGGAAGAATGAGCAGTTCTTC. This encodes CASSLNADGTARKNEQFF.

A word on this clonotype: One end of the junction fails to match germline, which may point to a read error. In DNA, the CDR3 is TGTGCCAGCAACTTATCCCTGCAGACCGAGCAGTTCTTC. Translated: CASNLSLQTEQFF. The chain recombines TRBV7-9 with TRBJ2-5, with unresolved D. Near its end, the DNA agrees better with TRBJ2-1, so the J call may be wrong. The CDR3 extends over 13 amino acids. Germline loops: CDR1 SEHNR, CDR2 FQNEAQ (reference sequence).

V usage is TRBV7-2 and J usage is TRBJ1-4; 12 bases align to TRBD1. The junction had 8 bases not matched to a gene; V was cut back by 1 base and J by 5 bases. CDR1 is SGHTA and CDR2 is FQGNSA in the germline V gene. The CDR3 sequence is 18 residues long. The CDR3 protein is CASSLEGQGAYGNEKLFF. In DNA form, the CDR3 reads TGTGCCAGCAGCTTAGAGGGACAGGGGGCATATGGCAATGAAAAACTGTTTTTT.